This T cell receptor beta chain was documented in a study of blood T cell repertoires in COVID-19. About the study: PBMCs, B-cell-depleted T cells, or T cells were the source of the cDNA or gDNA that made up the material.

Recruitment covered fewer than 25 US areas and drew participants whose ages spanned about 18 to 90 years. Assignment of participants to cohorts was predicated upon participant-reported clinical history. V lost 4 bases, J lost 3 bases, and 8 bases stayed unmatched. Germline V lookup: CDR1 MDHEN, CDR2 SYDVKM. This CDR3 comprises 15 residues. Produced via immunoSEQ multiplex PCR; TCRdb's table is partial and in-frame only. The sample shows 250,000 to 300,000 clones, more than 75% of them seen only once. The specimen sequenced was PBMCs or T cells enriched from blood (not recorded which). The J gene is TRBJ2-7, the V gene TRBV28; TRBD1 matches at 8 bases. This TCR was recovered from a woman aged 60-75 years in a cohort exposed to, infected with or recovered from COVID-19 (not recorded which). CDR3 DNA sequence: TGTGCCAGCAGTTCAGGGGGCAATTTAATCTACGAGCAGTACTTC. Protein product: CASSSGGNLIYEQYF.